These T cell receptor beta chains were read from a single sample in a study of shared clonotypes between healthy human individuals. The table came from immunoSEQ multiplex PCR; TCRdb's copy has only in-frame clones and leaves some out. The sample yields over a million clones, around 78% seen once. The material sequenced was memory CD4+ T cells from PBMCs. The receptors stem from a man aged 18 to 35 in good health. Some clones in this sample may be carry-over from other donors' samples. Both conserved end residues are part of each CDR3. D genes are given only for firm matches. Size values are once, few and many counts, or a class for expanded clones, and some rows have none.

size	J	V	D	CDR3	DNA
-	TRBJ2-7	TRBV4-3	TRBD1	CASSRGQGGSYEQYF	TGCGCCAGCAGCCGAGGACAGGGAGGCAGCTACGAGCAGTACTTC
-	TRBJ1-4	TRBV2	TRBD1	CASSMMGQGTTNEKLFF	TGTGCCAGCAGCATGATGGGACAGGGAACAACTAATGAAAAACTGTTTTTT
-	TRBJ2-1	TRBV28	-	CASSLRPQVNSYNEQFF	TGTGCCAGCAGTTTACGCCCACAGGTTAACTCCTACAATGAGCAGTTCTTC
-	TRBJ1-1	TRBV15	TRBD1	CATRGGPTGEYTEAFF	TGTGCCACCAGGGGGGGGCCGACAGGGGAATACACTGAAGCTTTCTTT
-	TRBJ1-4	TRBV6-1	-	CASRRDILNEKLFF	TGTGCCAGCAGGCGGGACATTTTAAATGAAAAACTGTTTTTT
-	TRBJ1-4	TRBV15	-	CATSRDYEKLFF	TGTGCCACCAGCAGAGACTATGAAAAACTGTTTTTT
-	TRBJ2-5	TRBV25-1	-	CASSVPGVRETQYF	TGTGCCAGCAGTGTCCCAGGGGTTCGAGAGACCCAGTACTTC
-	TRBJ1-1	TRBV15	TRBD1	CATSRAGQAFTEAFF	TGTGCCACCAGCAGAGCGGGACAGGCATTTACTGAAGCTTTCTTT
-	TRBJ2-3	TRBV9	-	CASSSPGTSRETQYF	TGTGCCAGCAGCTCCCCCGGGACCTCACGGGAGACGCAGTATTTT
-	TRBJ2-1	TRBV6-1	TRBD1	CASRGTGKTYNEQFF	TGTGCCAGCAGGGGGACAGGGAAGACCTACAATGAGCAGTTCTTC
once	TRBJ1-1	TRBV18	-	CASAERGNTEAFF	TGTGCCAGCGCAGAAAGGGGGAACACTGAAGCTTTCTTT
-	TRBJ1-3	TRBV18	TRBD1	CASSPGQGGNTIYF	TGTGCCAGCTCACCCGGACAGGGTGGAAACACCATATATTTT
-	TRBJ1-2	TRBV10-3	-	CAISESSWGTMATTF	TGTGCCATCAGTGAGAGTTCTTGGGGTACTATGGCTACGACCTTC
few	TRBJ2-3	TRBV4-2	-	CASSQDWAGSTDTQYF	TGTGCCAGCAGCCAAGATTGGGCGGGAAGCACAGATACGCAGTATTTT
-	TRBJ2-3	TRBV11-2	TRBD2	CASSHGTSGRASFTDTQYF	TGTGCCAGCAGCCATGGGACTAGCGGGAGGGCCAGTTTCACAGATACGCAGTATTTT
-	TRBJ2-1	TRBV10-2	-	CASSDGPPSYNEQFF	TGCGCCAGCAGTGATGGACCTCCTTCCTACAATGAGCAGTTCTTC
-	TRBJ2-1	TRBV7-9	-	CASSFPGMEQFF	TGTGCCAGCAGCTTTCCGGGTATGGAGCAGTTCTTC